One T cell receptor beta chain is described in this entry. The antigen is unknown. The sample originates from a study of T cells after yellow fever vaccination. Study-wide background: Researchers used SMART-Seq v4 Ultra Low Input to prepare fractions that had low cell numbers.

Template switching by 5'RACE produced TCR cDNA, adding a universal primer site and UMIs. TCRdb recomputed calls from the 5' RACE reads with MiXCR, one row per CDR3 protein. The table records 240,000 or so distinct CDR3 sequences, 6.9% of them present only once. The study's findings and limits: By day 5 rather than day 15, the secondary response had peaked, though it was weaker.

J was trimmed by 6 bases and V by 1 base; bases with no gene match: 3. The CDR3 spans 14 residues. From germline, CDR1 is KGHSH and CDR2 LQKENI. This clonotype originated in a young man who received the YFV17D yellow fever vaccine. Source: CD4+ T cells sorted from PBMCs, taken 15 days after the yellow fever booster vaccination. The chain has TRBV18 and TRBJ2-1, with 7 bases lining up with TRBD2. For the CDR3, the DNA is TGTGCCAGCTCACCACAAGCGGGACGCAATGAGCAGTTCTTC. This codes for CASSPQAGRNEQFF. Variable domain in full (rest from reference TRBV18 and TRBJ2-1): NAGVMQNPRHLVRRRGQEARLRCSPMKGHSHVYWYRQLPEEGLKFMVYLQKENIIDESGMPKERFSAEFPKEGPSILRIQQVVRGDSAAYFCASSPQAGRNEQFFGPGTRLTVL.